This T cell receptor (beta chain) was sequenced in a study of T cells after yellow fever vaccination. Study-wide findings and caveats: The CD4 and CD8 compartments had a small share of their clonotypes in common. Post-booster repertoires again held most primary-vaccination clones (about 96% CD4, roughly 89% CD8).

Concerning this clonotype itself: The target antigen is unknown.

Template switching by 5'RACE produced TCR cDNA, adding a universal primer site and UMIs. A single record per CDR3 protein comes from TCRdb applying MiXCR to the 5' RACE reads. The table records about 500,000 distinct CDR3 sequences, about a sixth of them present only once. Specimen: PBMCs, collected 5 days after the first yellow fever vaccination. This clonotype originated in a man aged 18 to 29 who received the YFV17D yellow fever vaccine.

CDR3 bases: TGTGCCACCAGCAGACCGATCGCAGCGATTCAAGAGACCCAGTACTTC. It yields the protein CATSRPIAAIQETQYF. The chain uses TRBV15 and TRBJ2-5, with D uncertain. Trimming removed 2 bases from V and 2 bases from J, with 15 bases in between. This CDR3 contains 16 residues. Germline V gene lookup returns CDR1 LNHNV and CDR2 YYDKDF (reference sequence).